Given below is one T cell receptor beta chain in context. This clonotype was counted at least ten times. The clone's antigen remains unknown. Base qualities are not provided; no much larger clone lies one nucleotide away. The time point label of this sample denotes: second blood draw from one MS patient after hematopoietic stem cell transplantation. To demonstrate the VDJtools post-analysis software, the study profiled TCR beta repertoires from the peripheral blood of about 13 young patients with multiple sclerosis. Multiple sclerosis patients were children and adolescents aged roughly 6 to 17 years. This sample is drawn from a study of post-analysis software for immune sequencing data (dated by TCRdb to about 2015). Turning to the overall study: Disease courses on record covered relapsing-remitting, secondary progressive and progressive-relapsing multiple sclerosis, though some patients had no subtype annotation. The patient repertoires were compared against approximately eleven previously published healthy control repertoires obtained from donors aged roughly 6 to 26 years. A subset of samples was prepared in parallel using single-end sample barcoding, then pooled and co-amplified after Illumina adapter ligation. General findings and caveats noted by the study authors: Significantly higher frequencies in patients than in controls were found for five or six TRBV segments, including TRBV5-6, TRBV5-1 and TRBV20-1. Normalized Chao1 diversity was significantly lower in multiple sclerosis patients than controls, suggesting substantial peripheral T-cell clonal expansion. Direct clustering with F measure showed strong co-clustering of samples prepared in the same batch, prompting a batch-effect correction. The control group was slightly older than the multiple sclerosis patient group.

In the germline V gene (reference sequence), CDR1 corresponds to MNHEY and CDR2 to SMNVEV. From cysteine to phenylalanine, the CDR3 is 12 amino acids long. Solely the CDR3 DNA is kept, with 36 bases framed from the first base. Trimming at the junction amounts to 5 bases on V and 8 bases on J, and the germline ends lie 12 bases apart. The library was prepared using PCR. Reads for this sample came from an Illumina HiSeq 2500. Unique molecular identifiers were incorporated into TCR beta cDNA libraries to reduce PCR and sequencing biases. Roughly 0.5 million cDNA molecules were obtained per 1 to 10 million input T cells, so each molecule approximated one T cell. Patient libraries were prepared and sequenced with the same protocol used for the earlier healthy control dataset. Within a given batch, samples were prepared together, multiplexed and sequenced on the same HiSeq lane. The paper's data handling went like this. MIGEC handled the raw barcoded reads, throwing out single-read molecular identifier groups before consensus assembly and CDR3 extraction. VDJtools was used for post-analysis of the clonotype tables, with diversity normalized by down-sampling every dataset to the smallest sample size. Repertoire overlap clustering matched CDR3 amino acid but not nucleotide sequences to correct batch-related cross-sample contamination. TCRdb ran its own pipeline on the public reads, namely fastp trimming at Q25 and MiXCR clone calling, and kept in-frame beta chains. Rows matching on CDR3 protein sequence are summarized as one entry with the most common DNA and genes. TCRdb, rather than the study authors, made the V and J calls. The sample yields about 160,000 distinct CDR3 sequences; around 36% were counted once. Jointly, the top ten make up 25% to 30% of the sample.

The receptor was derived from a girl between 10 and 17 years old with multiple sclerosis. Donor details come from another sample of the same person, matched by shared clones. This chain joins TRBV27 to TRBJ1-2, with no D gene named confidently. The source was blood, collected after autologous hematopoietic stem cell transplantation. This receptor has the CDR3 CASSPGGGGYTF. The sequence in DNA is TGTGCCAGCAGTCCAGGTGGAGGAGGCTACACCTTC.